The source of this T cell receptor beta chain is a study of cytomegalovirus exposure and HLA in healthy donors. A multiplex PCR was run with 60 Vbeta primers and 13 Jbeta primers. TCRdb's copy holds only in-frame clones and misses some; the assay was immunoSEQ multiplex PCR. In the table there are 90,000 to 120,000 clones, roughly 84% of which are singletons. The CDR3 covers 14 residues. Trimming removed 4 bases at V and 0 bases at J, with 9 bases between. Germline assignment: CDR1 SGHAT and CDR2 FQNNGV. The chain couples TRBV11-2 to TRBJ1-1, with D uncertain. The sequenced sample was PBMCs. This TCR derives from a woman in her late teens or twenties in good health and CMV-seronegative. The CDR3 loop is CASSSGGLNTEAFF. The CDR3 nucleotides are TGTGCCAGCAGCTCCGGAGGGTTGAACACTGAAGCTTTCTTT.